The 31 T cell receptor beta chains listed next were all sequenced from one sample in a study of identical twins. MiXCR, applied by TCRdb to the 5' RACE reads, yields one record per CDR3 protein. Among some 660,000 distinct CDR3 sequences listed, around 8.6% were seen once. This same sample was also taken into another study, of yellow fever vaccine responses in identical twins.

The sequenced material came from PBMCs. All receptors derive from a woman aged 18-29 years in good health.

This clonotype has a count of ten or more. The chain uses TRBV5-1 and TRBJ2-3; 8 bases align to TRBD2. J gave up 1 base and V 4 bases, and 8 bases lay outside the gene matches. Germline assignment: CDR1 SGHRS and CDR2 YFSETQ. The CDR3 runs 16 residues. The CDR3 nucleotides read TGCGCCAGCAGCCCCGGGGCTAGCGGGCGCACAGATACGCAGTATTTT. Residues: CASSPGASGRTDTQYF.

The rearrangement joins TRBV10-3 to TRBJ1-2; the D gene is possibly TRBD1 (5 bases). This CDR3 has 14 amino acids. CDR1 and CDR2 from the germline V gene are ENHRY and SYGVKD. Trimming took off 4 bases at V and 0 bases at J, with 9 bases between the two ends. CDR3 protein: CAISAGIPNYGYTF. The CDR3 DNA follows: TGTGCCATCAGTGCAGGGATCCCTAACTATGGCTACACCTTC.

The chain employs TRBV10-2 and TRBJ2-7, with 8 bases fitting TRBD2. V lost 2 bases and J lost 4; bases outside the gene matches: 7. Germline loops: CDR1 WSHSY, CDR2 SAAADI. The CDR3 spans 15 residues. For the CDR3, the DNA is TGCGCCAGCAGTGAGGCGTTAGCGGGACCTTACGAGCAGTACTTC. Translated, it gives CASSEALAGPYEQYF.

This clonotype was observed many times. The DNA for the CDR3 is TGCAGTGCTATTGGCGGTCGCGGAGGCACAGATACGCAGTATTTT. It translates to CSAIGGRGGTDTQYF. The chain combines TRBV20-1 with TRBJ2-3, with unresolved D. Germline CDR1 DFQATT, CDR2 SNEGSKA (reference sequence). The length of the CDR3 is 15 residues. V lost 4 bases, J lost 1 base, and 15 bases lay in between.

The chain uses TRBV6-1 and TRBJ2-3; 12 bases align to TRBD2. The CDR3 totals 20 residues. CDR1 and CDR2 (germline): MNHNS, SASEGT. With V trimmed by 1 base and J by 2 bases, 13 bases remained unmatched. The CDR3 DNA follows: TGTGCCAGCAGTGAAGTAGGACTAGCGGGGAGAGAATACTACACAGATACGCAGTATTTT. This sequence encodes CASSEVGLAGREYYTDTQYF.

This rearrangement joins TRBV9 to TRBJ2-7; D is unclear. Deletions cut 3 bases from V and 4 bases from J, with 11 bases between. The germline CDR1 and CDR2 sequences are SGDLS and YYNGEE. The CDR3 consists of 13 residues. CDR3 sequence (DNA): TGTGCCAGCAGCGGTGAGTGGGGTTACGAGCAGTACTTC. Translated, it gives CASSGEWGYEQYF.

This clonotype was observed a few times. This sequence joins TRBV7-6 and TRBJ1-1, with D perhaps TRBD1 (6 bases). The CDR3 is 16 amino acids. The germline V gene encodes CDR1 SGHVS and CDR2 FNYEAQ. Trimming left V 3 bases short and J 0 bases short, with 14 bases between. CDR3 residues: CASSFGVGQLNTEAFF. CDR3 bases: TGTGCCAGCAGCTTTGGGGTCGGACAGTTGAACACTGAAGCTTTCTTT.

This clonotype came up many times. The chain's CDR3 is CASSLYPNTGELFF. Here the CDR3 DNA reads TGCGCCAGCAGCTTGTATCCGAACACCGGGGAGCTGTTTTTT. The V gene is TRBV5-1, the J gene TRBJ2-2; D is unresolved. V lost 1 base and J 0 bases, leaving 4 bases between the germline ends. The CDR3 runs to 14 residues. Germline V gene data show CDR1 as SGHRS and CDR2 as YFSETQ.

There are a few counts of this clonotype. For the CDR3, the DNA is TGCGCCAGCAGCCTGCAGGGATCCCCCAATGAAAAACTGTTTTTT. Its protein is CASSLQGSPNEKLFF. The chain uses TRBV5-1 and TRBJ1-4; possible D gene TRBD1, 5 bases. From germline, CDR1 is SGHRS and CDR2 YFSETQ. This CDR3 has 15 amino acids. Between the trimmed V and J ends, which lost 4 bases and 5 bases, there was a span of 15 bases.

This clonotype was detected a few times. V usage is TRBV4-2 and J usage is TRBJ2-2, with 7 bases aligning to TRBD2. V was pared by 0 bases and J by 6 bases, with 1 base of the junction left unmatched. CDR1 is LGHNA and CDR2 is YNFKEQ in the germline V gene. CDR3 length equals 14 residues. CDR3 residues: CASSQDGGSGELFF. The CDR3 region has the DNA TGTGCCAGCAGCCAAGACGGGGGGTCCGGGGAGCTGTTTTTT.

This clonotype was detected a few times. The chain employs TRBV3-1 and TRBJ1-6; D remains ambiguous. V was clipped by 0 bases and J by 7 bases, with 10 bases between them. CDR3 length: 15 residues. CDR1 and CDR2 (germline): LGHDT, YNNKEL (reference sequence). The CDR3 DNA follows: TGTGCCAGCAGCCAAGATTGGGCCGAGAATTCACCCCTCCACTTT. It encodes CASSQDWAENSPLHF.

The chain couples TRBV5-6 to TRBJ2-7, with D uncertain. The CDR3 covers 14 residues. Between the trimmed V and J ends, which lost 0 bases and 6 bases, there was a span of 13 bases. Germline CDR1 is SGHDT and CDR2 is YYEEEE. The CDR3 here is CASSLGRREVEQYF. The CDR3 nucleotides read TGTGCCAGCAGCTTGGGGCGCCGAGAGGTCGAGCAGTACTTC.

This clonotype was picked up many times. CDR3: CSAHPLRESYEQYF. CDR3 in DNA: TGCAGTGCCCATCCTCTGAGGGAGTCCTACGAGCAGTACTTC. The rearrangement links TRBV20-1 to TRBJ2-7, with a possible D match to TRBD2 (5 bases). The CDR3 contains 14 residues. Germline V CDR1 and CDR2: DFQATT, SNEGSKA (reference sequence). V was cut by 6 bases and J by 1 base, with 16 bases left in between.

This clonotype showed up just a few times. The chain links TRBV29-1 to TRBJ2-7, with unresolved D. The germline V gene has CDR1 SQVTM and CDR2 ANQGSEA. Deletions cut 6 bases from V and 3 bases from J, with 12 bases between. CDR3 length: 12 amino acids. The DNA for the CDR3 is TGCAGCGTGAAGGGCATCGGCTACGAGCAGTACTTC. It is translated as CSVKGIGYEQYF.

This chain uses TRBV9 with TRBJ2-1; D could derive from TRBD1 or TRBD2 (6 bases each). V dropped 0 bases and J dropped 4 bases, with 11 bases sitting between them. This CDR3 is built from 15 residues. The germline gives CDR1 SGDLS, CDR2 YYNGEE. In DNA, the CDR3 is TGTGCCAGCAGCGTAGGCCAGGGGAGGTACAATGAGCAGTTCTTC. Protein product: CASSVGQGRYNEQFF.

This clonotype was counted a few times. V is TRBV7-9 and J is TRBJ2-1; 11 nucleotides match TRBD1. From germline, CDR1 is SEHNR and CDR2 FQNEAQ (reference sequence). Unmatched junction bases numbered 7, after V lost 5 bases and J lost 4 bases. CDR3 length: 16 amino acids. As DNA, the CDR3 is TGTGCCAGCAGCATCGGGACAGGGGGATTTTACAATGAGCAGTTCTTC. This sequence encodes CASSIGTGGFYNEQFF.

In this sample, this clonotype turned up a few times. The genes are TRBV6-2 or TRBV6-3 and TRBJ2-7; 9 nucleotides align to TRBD1. CDR3 length equals 17 residues. Germline V gene lookup returns CDR1 MNHEY and CDR2 SVGEGT. V gave up 0 bases and J gave up 2 bases; unmatched junction bases: 8. This CDR3 reads CASSYSPHRGPPYEQYF. CDR3 coding DNA: TGTGCCAGCAGTTACTCCCCCCACAGGGGGCCCCCCTACGAGCAGTACTTC.

This clonotype appeared many times. This chain connects TRBV5-1 to TRBJ2-7, with 9 positions matching TRBD1. This CDR3 spans 16 amino acids. From germline, CDR1 is SGHRS and CDR2 YFSETQ. Losses at the gene ends were 0 bases for V and 3 bases for J; bases not matched to a gene: 7. This CDR3 is CASSLGMWGQGYEQYF. The CDR3 DNA reads TGCGCCAGCAGCTTGGGAATGTGGGGACAGGGCTACGAGCAGTACTTC.

This clonotype showed up many times. The chain links TRBV15 to TRBJ2-3; D remains ambiguous. Trimming shortened V by 1 base and J by 2 bases, and 16 bases separated the two germline ends. CDR1 is LNHNV, CDR2 YYDKDF, per germline (reference sequence). The CDR3 totals 17 residues. The CDR3 here is CATSRVRPGTVTDTQYF. CDR3 in DNA: TGTGCCACCAGCAGAGTGAGGCCGGGTACGGTCACAGATACGCAGTATTTT.

This clonotype was seen a few times. The chain is built from TRBV7-2 and TRBJ2-3; 8 nucleotides align to TRBD1. This CDR3 comprises 16 residues. From germline, CDR1 is SGHTA and CDR2 FQGNSA. V lost 5 bases and J lost 2; bases outside the gene matches: 9. The CDR3 sequence is CASSPRGRGPTDTQYF. Here the CDR3 DNA reads TGTGCCAGCAGCCCCAGGGGGCGCGGCCCCACAGATACGCAGTATTTT.

This clonotype was detected ten times or more. The rearrangement joins TRBV10-3 to TRBJ2-5, with 9 bases fitting TRBD1. The J segment lost 2 bases and the V segment lost 6 bases, leaving 7 bases of the junction unmatched. Germline CDR1 and CDR2: ENHRY and SYGVKD. The length of the CDR3 is 15 residues. In DNA, the CDR3 is TGTGCCATCAGAGGACCGGGACAGGGTCAAGAGACCCAGTACTTC. This encodes CAIRGPGQGQETQYF.

This clonotype was detected many times. The chain is built from TRBV28 and TRBJ2-7, with D perhaps being TRBD1 or TRBD2 (5 bases each). The CDR3 length is 14 residues. CDR1 is MDHEN and CDR2 is SYDVKM in the germline V gene. Trimming removed 4 bases from V and 2 bases from J, with 12 bases in between. CDR3 residues: CASSSPGLPYEQYF. The CDR3, as DNA: TGTGCCAGCAGTTCGCCGGGGCTCCCCTACGAGCAGTACTTC.

The rearrangement joins TRBV27 to TRBJ2-7, with TRBD1 as a possible D gene (5 bases). The length of the CDR3 is 17 residues. V was trimmed by 6 bases and J by 0 bases, leaving 21 bases between them. The germline CDR1 and CDR2 sequences are MNHEY and SMNVEV (reference sequence). The CDR3 nucleotides are TGTGCCAGCAGGGCCGCGCCGGTGACAGCAAGCTCCTACGAGCAGTACTTC. Translation gives CASRAAPVTASSYEQYF.

This clonotype showed up just a few times. This chain joins TRBV15 and TRBJ2-1; 9 bases match TRBD2. CDR1 is LNHNV, CDR2 YYDKDF, per germline (reference sequence). The V and J ends lost 0 bases and 15 bases, in that order; junction bases with no gene match: 6. This CDR3 spans 13 amino acids. The chain's CDR3 is CATSRDVAGVSFF. CDR3 coding DNA: TGTGCCACCAGCAGAGATGTAGCGGGGGTCTCGTTCTTC.

This clonotype was seen only a few times. CDR3 bases: TGTGCCAGCAGCTTAGTAGACAGAACCTACGAGCAGTACTTC. Translation: CASSLVDRTYEQYF. The chain carries TRBV7-9 and TRBJ2-7, with D perhaps TRBD1 (5 bases). This CDR3 has 14 residues. Trimming cost V 1 base and J 2 bases, with 9 bases left between them. The V gene's germline CDR1 is SEHNR and CDR2 FQNEAQ (reference sequence).

This clonotype was observed a handful of times. The genes are TRBV12-3 or TRBV12-4 and TRBJ2-1; TRBD2 matches at 12 bases. V shed 4 bases and J 8 bases; nucleotides not matched to a gene: 9. The CDR3 runs 16 residues. The CDR3: CASSWGRTSGVDEQFF. CDR3 coding DNA: TGTGCCAGCAGTTGGGGGAGGACTAGCGGGGTAGATGAGCAGTTCTTC.

This clonotype was picked up a small number of times. The rearrangement links TRBV27 to TRBJ2-1; 10 nucleotides line up with TRBD2. Germline V gene sequence: CDR1 MNHEY, CDR2 SMNVEV (reference sequence). V shed 8 bases, J shed 9 bases, and the junction held 10 bases outside the gene matches. The CDR3 runs 14 residues. The CDR3 spells CASLPGTSVSEQFF. CDR3 coding DNA: TGTGCCAGCCTCCCCGGGACTAGCGTTAGTGAGCAGTTCTTC.

In this sample, this clonotype turned up a few times. The chain combines TRBV28 with TRBJ2-3; the D call may be TRBD1 or TRBD2 (6 bases each). Germline CDR1 reads MDHEN; CDR2 reads SYDVKM. The CDR3 runs to 17 residues. V was pared by 6 bases and J by 6 bases, with 25 bases between. The CDR3: CASSLPGGGLLLDTQYF. CDR3 nucleotide sequence: TGTGCCAGCAGCCTACCTGGTGGGGGGCTACTTCTGGATACGCAGTATTTT.

The chain employs TRBV2 and TRBJ2-1, with a possible D match to TRBD1 (6 bases). Per germline, CDR1 SNHLY and CDR2 FYNNEI. Trimming removed 7 bases from V and 5 bases from J, with 21 bases in between. This CDR3 contains 16 residues. CDR3 nucleotides: TGTGCCAGCAACGGAGCGACAGGCGGCACGGACAATGAGCAGTTCTTC. Translation: CASNGATGGTDNEQFF.

This clonotype was detected a few times. This chain links TRBV4-2 with TRBJ2-3; 8 nucleotides line up with TRBD1. CDR1 LGHNA and CDR2 YNFKEQ come from the germline V gene. The V segment lost 3 bases and the J segment 2 bases; nucleotides outside the gene matches: 7. The CDR3 spans 16 residues. CDR3 sequence: CASSQSQGEYTDTQYF. CDR3 sequence (DNA): TGTGCCAGCAGCCAGTCACAGGGGGAGTACACAGATACGCAGTATTTT.

This chain connects TRBV7-3 to TRBJ2-3, with TRBD1 identical over 10 bases. Germline V CDR1 and CDR2: SGHTA, FQGTGA. J was trimmed by 6 bases and V by 2 bases; bases with no gene match: 5. The CDR3 totals 15 residues. The DNA of the CDR3 is TGTGCCAGCAGCTTAGGCGGACAGGGGGGGGATACGCAGTATTTT. Amino acids: CASSLGGQGGDTQYF.